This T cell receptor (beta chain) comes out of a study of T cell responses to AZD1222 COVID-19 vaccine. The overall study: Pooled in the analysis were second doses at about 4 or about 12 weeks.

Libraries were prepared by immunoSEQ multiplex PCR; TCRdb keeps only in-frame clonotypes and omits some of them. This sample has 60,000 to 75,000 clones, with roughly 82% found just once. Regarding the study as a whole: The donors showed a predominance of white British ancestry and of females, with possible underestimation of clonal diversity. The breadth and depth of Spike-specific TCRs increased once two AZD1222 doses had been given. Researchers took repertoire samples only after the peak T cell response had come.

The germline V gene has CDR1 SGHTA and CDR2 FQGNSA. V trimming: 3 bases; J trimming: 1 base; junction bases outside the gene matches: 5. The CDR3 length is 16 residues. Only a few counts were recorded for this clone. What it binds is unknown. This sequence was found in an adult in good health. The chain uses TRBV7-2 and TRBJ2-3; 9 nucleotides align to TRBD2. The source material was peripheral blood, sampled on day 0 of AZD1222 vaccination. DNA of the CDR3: TGTGCCAGCAGCTTTAGCGAGCGGGAGGGCACAGATACGCAGTATTTT. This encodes CASSFSEREGTDTQYF.